The clone carrying this T cell receptor (beta chain) appeared many times. Its antigen is unknown. Read coverage stops 3 residues before the CDR3 terminus; the germline J gene supplies the remainder. This sample was included in a study of T cell clonality in common variable immunodeficiency. Findings of the study overall: CVID subjects shared fewer TCRbeta clones than healthy controls did. Common variable immunodeficiency TCR beta sequences reportedly had fewer deletions and N-nucleotide insertions. CVID subjects showed higher TCRbeta clonality than healthy controls.

The germline V and J ends were trimmed by 1 base and 4 bases, with 13 bases remaining between them. This CDR3 is 14 amino acids long. Germline CDR1 and CDR2: DFQATT and SNEGSKA (reference sequence). Sequenced by immunoSEQ multiplex PCR; TCRdb stores in-frame clones only, minus some. The specimen has tens of thousands of clones, none found just once. The TCR sequence derives from a person between 18 and 75 years old in good health. This chain joins TRBV20-1 and TRBJ1-2, with no clear D. Input material: peripheral blood mononuclear cells. The part of the CDR3 DNA that was read is TGCAGTGCTAGAGGATACGGCAGACTCTATGGC. Its protein is CSARGYGRLYG. The full CDR3 sequence reads CSARGYGRLYGYTF.